The 23 T cell receptor beta chains in this list originate from one sample, sequenced in a study of graft-versus-host responses after intestinal transplantation. Libraries were prepared by immunoSEQ multiplex PCR; TCRdb keeps only in-frame clonotypes and omits some of them. Among approximately 77,000 clones listed, about 88% were seen once. For these TCRs, the target antigens are not known. The sample was unstimulated CD4+ T cells sorted from spleen or lymph node cells, taken before intestinal transplant. All receptors come from a human donor who received an intestinal transplant.

The chain couples TRBV7-9 to TRBJ2-4; 9 positions agree with TRBD1. Trimming took 5 bases from V and 7 from J; bases not matched to a gene: 6. In germline, CDR1 is SEHNR, CDR2 FQNEAQ (reference sequence). This CDR3 is 14 amino acids long. This CDR3 is CASSHRGRGNIQYF. DNA of the CDR3: TGTGCCAGCAGCCACAGGGGGCGCGGGAACATTCAGTACTTC.

This chain uses TRBV10-3 with TRBJ1-5; D gene ambiguous. V lost 4 bases and J 4 bases, leaving 14 bases between the germline ends. Germline V gives CDR1 ENHRY, CDR2 SYGVKD. The CDR3 loop spans 15 amino acids. In DNA, the CDR3 is TGTGCCATCAGTGGGTCGGGTTCCGGGAATCAGCCCCAGCATTTT. This sequence encodes CAISGSGSGNQPQHF.

This chain links TRBV4-1 with TRBJ2-5; TRBD2 might be the D (6 bases). The V gene lost 1 base and the J gene lost 5 bases, with 8 bases spanning the gap. The germline CDR1 and CDR2 sequences are MGHRA and YSYEKL. The CDR3 consists of 13 residues. The CDR3 sequence: CASSQGRGETQYF. The DNA for the CDR3 is TGCGCCAGCAGCCAAGGACGGGGGGAGACCCAGTACTTC.

In DNA form, the CDR3 reads TGTGCCAGCAGCCGCTCAGGAACTAGCACAGATACGCAGTATTTT. Translated, it gives CASSRSGTSTDTQYF. The chain recombines TRBV7-3 with TRBJ2-3; no clear D. This CDR3 has 15 residues. Trimming removed 5 bases from V and 0 bases from J, with 12 bases in between. Germline V gene sequence: CDR1 SGHTA, CDR2 FQGTGA. Looking up the rest from reference TRBV7-3 and TRBJ2-3 gives the full variable domain: GAGVSQTPSNKVTEKGKYVELRCDPISGHTALYWYRQSLGQGPEFLIYFQGTGAADDSGLPNDRFFAVRPEGSVSTLKIQRTERGDSAVYLCASSRSGTSTDTQYFGPGTRLTVL.

This chain joins TRBV11-2 and TRBJ1-3; 8 nucleotides agree with TRBD1. Germline assignment: CDR1 SGHAT and CDR2 FQNNGV. V lost 6 bases, J lost 4 bases, and 5 bases stayed unmatched. The CDR3 covers 14 residues. This CDR3 reads CASRLGQGGNTIYF. CDR3 sequence (DNA): TGTGCCAGCAGACTCGGACAGGGAGGAAACACCATATATTTT.

The chain has TRBV7-2 and TRBJ1-1, with 7 positions matching TRBD1. V was clipped by 1 base and J by 4 bases; unmatched bases: 0. Germline loops: CDR1 SGHTA, CDR2 FQGNSA. CDR3 length equals 13 residues. CDR3 residues: CASSLGQGTEAFF. DNA of the CDR3: TGTGCCAGCAGCTTAGGACAGGGCACTGAAGCTTTCTTT. The full variable domain, rest sourced from reference TRBV7-2 and TRBJ1-1, is GAGVSQSPSNKVTEKGKDVELRCDPISGHTALYWYRQSLGQGLEFLIYFQGNSAPDKSGLPSDRFSAERTGGSVSTLTIQRTQQEDSAVYLCASSLGQGTEAFFGQGTRLTVV.

V usage is TRBV11-3 and J usage is TRBJ2-1; 12 bases line up with TRBD2. There are 15 residues in the CDR3. Germline-derived CDR1 and CDR2 are SGHNT and YENEEA. With V trimmed by 6 bases and J by 2 bases, 2 bases remained unmatched. The CDR3 DNA sequence: TGTGCCAGCAGTCTAGCGGGAGGGGCCTACAATGAGCAGTTCTTC. It is translated as CASSLAGGAYNEQFF.

This chain links TRBV11-1 with TRBJ1-2; 7 bases line up with TRBD1. Germline CDR1 is SGHAT and CDR2 is FQDESV (reference sequence). The CDR3 loop spans 14 amino acids. J lost 4 bases, V lost 3 bases, and 5 bases had no gene match. DNA for the CDR3: TGTGCCAGCAGCTTGACGCAGGGGGGCTATGGCTACACCTTC. Its protein product is CASSLTQGGYGYTF.

The V call is TRBV9, the J call TRBJ2-2, with TRBD2 matching 9 bases. The CDR3 sequence is 15 residues long. The V gene's germline CDR1 is SGDLS and CDR2 YYNGEE. Trimming removed 2 bases from V and 6 bases from J; junction bases left unmatched: 5. CDR3 loop: CASSVGGGAAGELFF. CDR3 nucleotide sequence: TGTGCCAGCAGCGTGGGCGGGGGGGCAGCCGGGGAGCTGTTTTTT.

This clone was seen more than once but under ten times. V gene TRBV4-2 combines with J gene TRBJ1-2, with D hard to call. The V and J ends lost 8 bases and 3 bases respectively, with 10 bases between them. The germline gives CDR1 LGHNA, CDR2 YNFKEQ. The CDR3 spans 12 residues. CDR3 nucleotide sequence: TGTGCCAGCCCCCCCTGGCACTATGGCTACACCTTC. Amino acids: CASPPWHYGYTF.

V and J are TRBV10-3 and TRBJ1-2; 7 positions agree with TRBD1. Germline V gives CDR1 ENHRY, CDR2 SYGVKD. Trimming removed 4 bases from V and 4 bases from J; junction bases left unmatched: 12. CDR3 length: 16 amino acids. CDR3 protein: CAISVEGGRAVYGYTF. Here the CDR3 DNA reads TGTGCCATCAGTGTCGAAGGGGGCAGGGCTGTCTATGGCTACACCTTC.

The chain uses TRBV5-1 and TRBJ2-7, with TRBD2 matching over 9 bases. This CDR3 is 14 amino acids long. Per germline, CDR1 SGHRS and CDR2 YFSETQ. Germline trimming cut 2 bases from V and 3 bases from J; bases unmatched to any gene: 3. Here the CDR3 DNA reads TGCGCCAGCAGCTTACCTAGCGGGAACTACGAGCAGTACTTC. As protein: CASSLPSGNYEQYF.

A word on this clone: The sample holds other DNA sequences that translate to the same CDR3. CDR3 coding DNA: TGTGCCAGCAGTTACTCGGGACAGGCCGGCGAGCAGTACTTC. Translated, it gives CASSYSGQAGEQYF. The rearrangement links TRBV6-6 to TRBJ2-7; TRBD1 aligns across 8 bases. The V gene's germline CDR1 is MNHNY and CDR2 SVGAGI (reference sequence). CDR3 length: 14 residues. V lost 0 bases to trimming and J lost 6 bases; unmatched junction nucleotides: 4.

The rearrangement uses TRBV13 and TRBJ1-3; D uncertain. V was cut by 6 bases and J by 0 bases, with 12 bases left in between. From germline, CDR1 is PRHDT and CDR2 FYEKMQ (reference sequence). This CDR3 region has 15 residues. CDR3 residues: CASRTPGTSGNTIYF. The CDR3 DNA sequence: TGTGCCAGCAGAACCCCAGGAACCTCTGGAAACACCATATATTTT.

CDR3 sequence: CAWSRVGNTEAFF. CDR3 DNA sequence: TGTGCCTGGAGCAGGGTGGGGAACACTGAAGCTTTCTTT. This sequence joins TRBV30 and TRBJ1-1; tentatively, D is TRBD1 (5 bases). Germline V lookup: CDR1 GTSNPN, CDR2 SVGIG (reference sequence). This CDR3 has 13 amino acids. Between the trimmed V and J ends, which lost 3 bases and 1 base, there was a span of 9 bases. Supplemented by reference TRBV30 and TRBJ1-1, the full variable domain reads SQTIHQWPATLVQPVGSPLSLECTVEGTSNPNLYWYRQAAGRGLQLLFYSVGIGQISSEVPQNLSASRPQDRQFILSSKKLLLSDSGFYLCAWSRVGNTEAFFGQGTRLTVV.

The chain employs TRBV10-1 and TRBJ1-1; no definite D call. The CDR3 has 13 residues. The germline CDR1 and CDR2 sequences are WNHNN and SYGVQD (reference sequence). Trimming shortened V by 6 bases and J by 0 bases, and 8 bases separated the two germline ends. The CDR3 spells CASRRELNTEAFF. In DNA, the CDR3 is TGCGCCAGCAGGAGGGAGTTGAACACTGAAGCTTTCTTT.

This rearrangement joins TRBV28 to TRBJ2-7; 10 bases map to TRBD1. V lost 1 base and J lost 1; bases outside the gene matches: 7. Germline CDR1 is MDHEN and CDR2 is SYDVKM. The CDR3 contains 17 residues. CDR3 loop: CASSLFIGTGASYEQYF. In DNA form, the CDR3 reads TGTGCCAGCAGTTTATTTATTGGGACAGGGGCGTCCTACGAGCAGTACTTC. The whole variable domain, filled in from reference TRBV28 and TRBJ2-7, reads DVKVTQSSRYLVKRTGEKVFLECVQDMDHENMFWYRQDPGLGLRLIYFSYDVKMKEKGDIPEGYSVSREKKERFSLILESASTNQTSMYLCASSLFIGTGASYEQYFGPGTRLTVT.

The chain has TRBV29-1 and TRBJ2-1, with TRBD1 matching over 8 bases. The ends lost 8 bases at V and 8 bases at J; junction bases unmatched: 14. CDR3 length equals 14 residues. Germline values: CDR1 SQVTM, CDR2 ANQGSEA. CDR3 sequence (DNA): TGCAGCTCCCGGGACAGGAGACGGGGTGATGAGCAGTTCTTC. Its translation: CSSRDRRRGDEQFF.

The rearrangement links TRBV18 to TRBJ1-4, with TRBD1 matching 9 bases. CDR3 length equals 15 residues. In germline, CDR1 is KGHSH, CDR2 LQKENI. V shed 5 bases, J shed 8 bases, and the junction held 9 bases outside the gene matches. DNA of the CDR3: TGTGCCAGCTCAACCCTCGGGACAGGGTCGGAAAAACTGTTTTTT. It specifies CASSTLGTGSEKLFF. Filled out from reference TRBV18 and TRBJ1-4, the complete variable domain reads NAGVMQNPRHLVRRRGQEARLRCSPMKGHSHVYWYRQLPEEGLKFMVYLQKENIIDESGMPKERFSAEFPKEGPSILRIQQVVRGDSAAYFCASSTLGTGSEKLFFGSGTQLSVL.

The chain couples TRBV7-2 to TRBJ2-4, with 8 bases lining up with TRBD1. V dropped 0 bases and J dropped 3; count of bases not matched to a gene: 4. The length of the CDR3 is 16 residues. CDR1 is SGHTA, CDR2 FQGNSA, per germline. The CDR3: CASSLAGQAIKNIQYF. The CDR3 DNA reads TGTGCCAGCAGCTTAGCGGGACAGGCTATCAAAAACATTCAGTACTTC.

The chain couples TRBV7-6 to TRBJ2-7; tentatively, D is TRBD2 (5 bases). V lost 1 base, J lost 4 bases, and 11 bases lay in between. The CDR3 is 14 residues long. Germline CDR1 SGHVS, CDR2 FNYEAQ. The CDR3 here is CASSLGTPPYEQYF. The CDR3 DNA reads TGTGCCAGCAGCTTAGGGACTCCACCTTACGAGCAGTACTTC.

The CDR3 DNA is TGCGCCAGCAGCCAAGAAGGGACAGGGGGCCCCTACGAGCAGTACTTC. This encodes CASSQEGTGGPYEQYF. V gene TRBV4-1 combines with J gene TRBJ2-7, with 12 bases identical to TRBD1. This CDR3 comprises 16 residues. V trimming: 0 bases; J trimming: 2 bases; junction bases outside the gene matches: 2. CDR1 and CDR2 (germline): MGHRA, YSYEKL.

V usage is TRBV10-1 and J usage is TRBJ2-5, with 9 nucleotides matching TRBD1. CDR1 is WNHNN and CDR2 is SYGVQD in the germline V gene (reference sequence). Trimming removed 7 bases from V and 5 bases from J; junction bases left unmatched: 8. The CDR3 has 14 residues. The chain's CDR3 is CASTGDRVGETQYF. DNA for the CDR3: TGCGCCAGCACTGGGGACAGGGTGGGGGAGACCCAGTACTTC.